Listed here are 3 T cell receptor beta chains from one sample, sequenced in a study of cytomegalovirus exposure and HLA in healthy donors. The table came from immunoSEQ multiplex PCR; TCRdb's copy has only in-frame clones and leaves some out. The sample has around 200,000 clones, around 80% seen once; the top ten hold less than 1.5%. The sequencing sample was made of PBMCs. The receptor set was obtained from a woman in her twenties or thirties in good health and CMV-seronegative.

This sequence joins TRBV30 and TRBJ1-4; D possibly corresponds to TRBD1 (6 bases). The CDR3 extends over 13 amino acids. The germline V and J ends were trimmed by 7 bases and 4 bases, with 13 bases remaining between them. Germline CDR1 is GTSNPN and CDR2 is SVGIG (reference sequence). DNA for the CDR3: TGTGCCTACGACAGGCCCTTTAATGAAAAACTGTTTTTT. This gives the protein CAYDRPFNEKLFF.

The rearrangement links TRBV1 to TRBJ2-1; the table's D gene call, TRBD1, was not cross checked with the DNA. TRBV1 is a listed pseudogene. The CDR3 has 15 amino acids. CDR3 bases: TGCACCAGCAGCCCAAGGGGGACAGTCCGGAGGTGGCAGTTCTTC. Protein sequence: CTSSPRGTVRRWQFF.

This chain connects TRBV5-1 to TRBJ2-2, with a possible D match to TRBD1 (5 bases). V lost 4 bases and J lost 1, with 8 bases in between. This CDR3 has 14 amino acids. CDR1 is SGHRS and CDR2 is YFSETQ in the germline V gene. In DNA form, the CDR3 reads TGCGCCAGCAGCCGCAGGGAGAACACCGGGGAGCTGTTTTTT. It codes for CASSRRENTGELFF. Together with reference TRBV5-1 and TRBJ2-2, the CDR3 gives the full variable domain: KAGVTQTPRYLIKTRGQQVTLSCSPISGHRSVSWYQQTPGQGLQFLFEYFSETQRNKGNFPGRFSGRQFSNSRSEMNVSTLELGDSALYLCASSRRENTGELFFGEGSRLTVL.